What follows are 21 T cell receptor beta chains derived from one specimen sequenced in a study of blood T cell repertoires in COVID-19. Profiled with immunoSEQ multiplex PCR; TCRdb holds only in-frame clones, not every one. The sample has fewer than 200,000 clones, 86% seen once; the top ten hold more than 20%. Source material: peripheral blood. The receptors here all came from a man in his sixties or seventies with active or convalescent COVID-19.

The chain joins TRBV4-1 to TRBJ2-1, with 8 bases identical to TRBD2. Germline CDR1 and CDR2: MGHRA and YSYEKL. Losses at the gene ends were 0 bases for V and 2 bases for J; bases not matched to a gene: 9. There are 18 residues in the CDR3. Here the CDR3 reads CASSQDMRLARTYNEQFF. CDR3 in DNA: TGCGCCAGCAGCCAAGATATGCGACTAGCGAGAACCTACAATGAGCAGTTCTTC.

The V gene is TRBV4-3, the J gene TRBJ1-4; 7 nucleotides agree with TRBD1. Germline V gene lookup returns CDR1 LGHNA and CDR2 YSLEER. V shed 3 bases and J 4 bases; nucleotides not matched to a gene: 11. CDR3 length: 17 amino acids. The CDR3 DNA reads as TGCGCCAGCAGCCAGATGACAGGGCGGGGAAGTAATGAAAAACTGTTTTTT. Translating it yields CASSQMTGRGSNEKLFF.

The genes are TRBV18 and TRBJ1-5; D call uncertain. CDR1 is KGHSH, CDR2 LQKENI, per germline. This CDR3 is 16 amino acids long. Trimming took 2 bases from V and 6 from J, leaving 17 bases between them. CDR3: CASSPANKGAGQPQHF. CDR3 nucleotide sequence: TGTGCCAGCTCACCAGCAAACAAGGGAGCGGGTCAGCCCCAGCATTTT.

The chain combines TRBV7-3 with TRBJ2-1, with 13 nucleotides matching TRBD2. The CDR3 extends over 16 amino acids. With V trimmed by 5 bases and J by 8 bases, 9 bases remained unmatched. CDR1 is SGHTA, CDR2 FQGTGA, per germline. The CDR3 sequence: CASSPSGTSGIHEQFF. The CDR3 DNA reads TGTGCCAGCAGCCCATCCGGGACTAGCGGGATCCATGAGCAGTTCTTC.

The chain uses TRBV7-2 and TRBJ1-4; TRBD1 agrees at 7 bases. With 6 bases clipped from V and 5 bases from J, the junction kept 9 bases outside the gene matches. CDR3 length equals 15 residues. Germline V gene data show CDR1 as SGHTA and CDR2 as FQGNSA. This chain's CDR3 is CASSYQGGGNEKLFF. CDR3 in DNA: TGTGCCAGCAGTTACCAGGGGGGTGGGAATGAAAAACTGTTTTTT.

DNA of the CDR3: TGTGCCAGCAGTTTGGGCAGGGCAGGCTCCTACGAGCAGTACTTC. Translating gives CASSLGRAGSYEQYF. The J gene is TRBJ2-7, the V gene TRBV27, with D possibly matching TRBD1 (5 bases). Germline V gene lookup returns CDR1 MNHEY and CDR2 SMNVEV (reference sequence). Trimming removed 3 bases at V and 0 bases at J, with 12 bases between. This CDR3 spans 15 amino acids.

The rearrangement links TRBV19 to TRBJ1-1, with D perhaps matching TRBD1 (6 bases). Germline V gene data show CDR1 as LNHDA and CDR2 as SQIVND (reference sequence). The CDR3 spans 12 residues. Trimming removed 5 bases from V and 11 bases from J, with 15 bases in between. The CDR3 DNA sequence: TGTGCCAGTAGTCAGCGACAGGAGGTGGCTTTCTTT. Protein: CASSQRQEVAFF.

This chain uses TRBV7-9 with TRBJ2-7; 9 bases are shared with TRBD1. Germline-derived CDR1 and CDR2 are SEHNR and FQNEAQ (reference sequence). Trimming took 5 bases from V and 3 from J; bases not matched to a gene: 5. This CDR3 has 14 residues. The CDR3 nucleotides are TGTGCCAGCAGCCTGGGACAGGGAGGCTACGAGCAGTACTTC. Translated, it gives CASSLGQGGYEQYF.

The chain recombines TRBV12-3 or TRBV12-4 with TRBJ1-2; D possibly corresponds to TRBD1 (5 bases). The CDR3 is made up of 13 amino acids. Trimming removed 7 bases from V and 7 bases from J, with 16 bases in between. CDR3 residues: CASTLQGFGGYTF. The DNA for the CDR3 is TGTGCCAGCACCCTTCAGGGCTTCGGTGGCTACACCTTC.

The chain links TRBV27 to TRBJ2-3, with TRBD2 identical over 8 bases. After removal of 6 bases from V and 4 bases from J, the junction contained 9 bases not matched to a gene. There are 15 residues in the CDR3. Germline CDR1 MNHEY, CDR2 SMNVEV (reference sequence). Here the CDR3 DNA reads TGTGCCAGCAGCGCTCGGGAGGGCAGGTCAGATACGCAGTATTTT. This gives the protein CASSAREGRSDTQYF.

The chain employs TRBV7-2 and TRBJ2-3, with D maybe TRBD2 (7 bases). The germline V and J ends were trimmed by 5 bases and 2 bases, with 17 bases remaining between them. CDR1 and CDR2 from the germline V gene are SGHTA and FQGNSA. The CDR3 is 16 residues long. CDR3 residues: CASSQLGGGNTDTQYF. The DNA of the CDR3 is TGTGCCAGCAGCCAGCTAGGGGGGGGTAACACAGATACGCAGTATTTT.

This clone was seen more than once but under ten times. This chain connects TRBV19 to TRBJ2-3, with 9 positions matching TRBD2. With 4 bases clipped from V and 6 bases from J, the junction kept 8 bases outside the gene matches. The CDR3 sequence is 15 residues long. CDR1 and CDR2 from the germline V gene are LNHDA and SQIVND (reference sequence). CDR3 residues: CASSTPGAGGDTQYF. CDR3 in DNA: TGTGCCAGTAGTACCCCCGGTGCGGGAGGGGATACGCAGTATTTT.

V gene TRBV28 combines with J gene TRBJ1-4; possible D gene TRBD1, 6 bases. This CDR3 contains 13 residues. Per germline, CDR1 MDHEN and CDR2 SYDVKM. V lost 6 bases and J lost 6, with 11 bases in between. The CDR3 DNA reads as TGTGCCAGCAGGCCACAGGGCCATGAAAAACTGTTTTTT. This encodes CASRPQGHEKLFF.

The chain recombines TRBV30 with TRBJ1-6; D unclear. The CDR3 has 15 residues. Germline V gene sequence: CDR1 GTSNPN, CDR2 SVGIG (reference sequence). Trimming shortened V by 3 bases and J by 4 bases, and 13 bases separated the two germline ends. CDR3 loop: CAWRAGLGYNSPLHF. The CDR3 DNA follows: TGTGCCTGGAGGGCCGGACTGGGGTATAATTCACCCCTCCACTTT.

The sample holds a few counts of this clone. The CDR3 DNA follows: TGTGCCAGCAGCTTAGAGGGGACAGGTTTATACGAGCAGTACTTC. This codes for CASSLEGTGLYEQYF. The chain recombines TRBV7-2 with TRBJ2-7; 8 positions agree with TRBD1. V trimming: 1 base; J trimming: 4 bases; junction bases outside the gene matches: 6. The CDR3 covers 15 residues. Germline V gives CDR1 SGHTA, CDR2 FQGNSA.

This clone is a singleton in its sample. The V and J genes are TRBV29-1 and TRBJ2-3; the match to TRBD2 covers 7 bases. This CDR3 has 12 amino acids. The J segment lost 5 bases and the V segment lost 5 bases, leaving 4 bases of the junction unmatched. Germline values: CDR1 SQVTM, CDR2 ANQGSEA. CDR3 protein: CSVSGVGDTQYF. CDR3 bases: TGCAGCGTTAGCGGGGTAGGAGATACGCAGTATTTT.

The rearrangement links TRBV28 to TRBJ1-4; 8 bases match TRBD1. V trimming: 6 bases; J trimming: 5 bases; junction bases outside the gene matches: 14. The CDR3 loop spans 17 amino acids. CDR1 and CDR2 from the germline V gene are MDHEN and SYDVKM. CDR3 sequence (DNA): TGTGCCAGCAGCCCCTCCGGGACAGGAGATATGAATGAAAAACTGTTTTTT. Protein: CASSPSGTGDMNEKLFF.

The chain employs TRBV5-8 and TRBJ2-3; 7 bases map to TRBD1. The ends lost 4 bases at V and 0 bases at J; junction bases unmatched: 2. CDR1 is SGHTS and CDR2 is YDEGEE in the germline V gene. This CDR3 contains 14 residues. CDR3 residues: CASSMTGSTDTQYF. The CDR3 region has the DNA TGTGCCAGCAGCATGACAGGGAGCACAGATACGCAGTATTTT. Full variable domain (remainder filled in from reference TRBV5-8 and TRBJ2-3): EAGVTQSPTHLIKTRGQQATLRCSPISGHTSVYWYQQALGLGLQFLLWYDEGEERNRGNFPPRFSGRQFPNYSSELNVNALELEDSALYLCASSMTGSTDTQYFGPGTRLTVL.

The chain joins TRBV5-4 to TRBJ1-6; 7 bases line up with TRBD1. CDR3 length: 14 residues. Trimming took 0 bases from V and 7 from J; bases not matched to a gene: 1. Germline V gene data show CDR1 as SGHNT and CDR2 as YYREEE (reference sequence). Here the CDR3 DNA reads TGTGCCAGCAGCTTGGCGGACAGGAATTCACCCCTCCACTTT. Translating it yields CASSLADRNSPLHF.

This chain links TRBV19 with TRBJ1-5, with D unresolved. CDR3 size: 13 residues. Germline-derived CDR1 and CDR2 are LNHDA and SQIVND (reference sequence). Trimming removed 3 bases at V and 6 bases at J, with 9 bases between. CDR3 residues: CASSISPSQPQHF. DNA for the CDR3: TGTGCCAGTAGTATTTCCCCTAGTCAGCCCCAGCATTTT.

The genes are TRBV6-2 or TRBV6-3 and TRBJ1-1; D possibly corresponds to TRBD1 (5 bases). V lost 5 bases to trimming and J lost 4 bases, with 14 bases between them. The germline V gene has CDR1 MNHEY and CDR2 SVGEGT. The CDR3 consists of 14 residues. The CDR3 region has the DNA TGTGCCAGCAGTACCCCCCGGGGACTCACTGAAGCTTTCTTT. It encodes CASSTPRGLTEAFF.